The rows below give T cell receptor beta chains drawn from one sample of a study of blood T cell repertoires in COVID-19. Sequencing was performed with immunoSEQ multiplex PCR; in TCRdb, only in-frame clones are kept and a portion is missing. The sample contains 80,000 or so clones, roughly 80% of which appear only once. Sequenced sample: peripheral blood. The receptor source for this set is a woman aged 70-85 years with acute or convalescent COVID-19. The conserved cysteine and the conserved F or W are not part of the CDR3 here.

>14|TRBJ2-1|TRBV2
ASTALAGGRVYEQF
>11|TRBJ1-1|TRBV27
ASSYRENTEAF
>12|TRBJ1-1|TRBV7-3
ASSMQGGDTEAF
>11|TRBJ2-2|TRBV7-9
ASSPTDTGELF
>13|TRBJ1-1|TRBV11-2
ASSLDLEINTEAF
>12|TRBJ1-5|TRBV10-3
AISEDIINQPQH
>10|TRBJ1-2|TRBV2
ASSAGGNGYT
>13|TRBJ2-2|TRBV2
ASNFRDTNTGELF
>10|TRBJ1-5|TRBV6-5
ASRDRDQPQH
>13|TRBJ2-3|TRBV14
ASSQDLVAMDTQY
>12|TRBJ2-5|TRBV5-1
ASSLQGLTETQY
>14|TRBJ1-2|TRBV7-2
ASSLILPAENYGYT
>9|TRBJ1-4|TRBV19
ASSIGGKLF
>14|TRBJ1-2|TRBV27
ASSLDPRGFRYGYT
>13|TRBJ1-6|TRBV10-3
AISDEGGSVAPLH
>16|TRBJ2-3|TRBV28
ASSSTGLAGGPGDTQY
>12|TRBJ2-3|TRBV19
ASIDTPGTDTQY
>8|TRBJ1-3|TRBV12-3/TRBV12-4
ASSGPDTD
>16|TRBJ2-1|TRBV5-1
ASSLARLAGGFYNEQF
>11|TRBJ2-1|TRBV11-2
ASSPYGTGFRF
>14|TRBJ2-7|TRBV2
ASSEARTSGAYEQY
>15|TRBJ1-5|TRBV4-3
ASSQDPPRGGDQPQH
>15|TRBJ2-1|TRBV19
ASSMQHQGVGGSEQF
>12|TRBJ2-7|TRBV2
ASKSDRGSYEQY
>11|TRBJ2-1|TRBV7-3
ASSLGQYNEQF
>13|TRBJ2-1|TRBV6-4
ASRQGAGSYNEQF
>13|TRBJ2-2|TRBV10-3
AISRGQGVTGELF
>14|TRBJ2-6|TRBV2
ASSRDSLPGANVLT
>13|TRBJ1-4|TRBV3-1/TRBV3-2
ASSPDNLGSGKLF
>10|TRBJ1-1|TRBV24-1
ATSDQNTEAF
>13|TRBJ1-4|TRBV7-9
ASSSRTATNEKLF
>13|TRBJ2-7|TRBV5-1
ASSLDGRGGYEQY
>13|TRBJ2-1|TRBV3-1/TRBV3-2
ATEKSGGSYNEQF
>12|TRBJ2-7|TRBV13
ASSFRQEKYEQY
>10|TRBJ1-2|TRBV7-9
ASSRENYGYT
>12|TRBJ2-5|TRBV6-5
ATSSRGSNGTQY
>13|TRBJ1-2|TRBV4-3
ASSQTPTGNYGYT
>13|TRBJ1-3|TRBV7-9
ASRRTGSSGNTIY
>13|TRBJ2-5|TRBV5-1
ASSPRTGAGETQY
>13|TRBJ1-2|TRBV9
ASSVGTGAAGGYT
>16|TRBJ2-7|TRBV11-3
ASSLGLATGGMQDEQY
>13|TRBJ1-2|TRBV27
ASSFDRSSNYGYT
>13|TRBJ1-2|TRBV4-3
ASSQGLYRDDGYT
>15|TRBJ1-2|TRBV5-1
ASSFMPLEQGNYGYT
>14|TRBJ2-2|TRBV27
ASSLFGPTNTGELF